This TCR beta chain is from a study of T cells in Graves' hyperthyroidism and ophthalmopathy. Study-wide points: Ophthalmopathy cases were set apart from stable hyperthyroidism by a 13 V-J model. Expanded thyroid clonotypes (above 0.001) were mostly also found in blood.

Remarks on this clonotype: Its specificity is unknown.

RNA transcripts gave rise to amplified TCR beta CDR3 regions. HTBI primers were used for first-round RT-PCR of the TCR CDR3. TCRdb redid the calling of the multiplex PCR reads with MiXCR, one entry per CDR3 protein. The profile covers 530,000 or so distinct CDR3 sequences, with roughly 17% appearing a single time and approximately 15% taken by the ten largest. Ophthalmopathy patients had Clinical Activity Score at least 3, NOSPECS grade at least 4, duration under 3 months. For the diagnoses, clinical symptoms, serum thyroxine and TRAb, thyroid ultrasound and orbital computed tomography were used. Germline assignment: CDR1 KGHDR and CDR2 SFDVKD. V shed 2 bases and J 1 base; nucleotides not matched to a gene: 6. CDR3 length: 17 amino acids.

Sequencing used blood. V and J are TRBV24-1 and TRBJ2-3; the match to TRBD1 covers 9 bases. This TCR came from a woman aged 18 to 35 with Graves' ophthalmopathy. Here the CDR3 DNA reads TGTGCCACCAGTGATTCCCCGGGACAGGGAGGCACAGATACGCAGTATTTT. As protein: CATSDSPGQGGTDTQYF.